This TCR beta chain was profiled in a study of post-analysis software for immune sequencing data. Across the study: Disease courses included relapsing-remitting, secondary progressive and progressive-relapsing multiple sclerosis.

Trimming cost V 8 bases and J 4 bases; bases outside gene matches: 5. The CDR3 totals 14 residues. cDNA libraries of TCR beta carried unique molecular identifiers. TCRdb analysed the PCR reads with MiXCR anew, one entry per CDR3 protein. The sample carries about 430,000 distinct CDR3 sequences, 30% to 40% recorded once. This clonotype was seen only a few times. What it binds is unknown. General study points: Comparison of patients with controls showed about 5 TRBV segments more frequent in patients, TRBV5-6, TRBV5-1 and TRBV20-1 among them. Analysis by F measure revealed that same-batch samples clustered strongly together. Significantly decreased normalized Chao1 diversity was recorded for multiple sclerosis patients relative to controls.

Sequencing was performed on blood. The chain combines TRBV12-3 or TRBV12-4 with TRBJ2-6; the match to TRBD1 covers 7 bases. The TCR comes from a girl aged 2-10 years with multiple sclerosis. DNA of the CDR3: TGTGCCAGCCCTGGGGGACAGGGGGCCAACGTCCTGACTTTC. This encodes CASPGGQGANVLTF.